This passage covers 20 T cell receptor beta chains from one sample sequenced in a study of blood T cell repertoires in COVID-19. Profiled with immunoSEQ multiplex PCR; TCRdb holds only in-frame clones, not every one. Of roughly 380,000 clones in the sample, roughly 90% are singletons; the top ten hold roughly 1.4%. Sequencing was performed on peripheral blood. Receptor source: a middle-aged woman with COVID-19, enrolled during active disease.

Here the CDR3 DNA reads TGCAGCGTCCGGGTGGGGCCCACTGAAGCTTTCTTT. This codes for CSVRVGPTEAFF. This sequence joins TRBV29-1 and TRBJ1-1; TRBD1 is a possible D gene (5 bases). CDR1 and CDR2 from the germline V gene are SQVTM and ANQGSEA. The CDR3 totals 12 residues. Trimming left V 6 bases short and J 4 bases short, with 12 bases between.

The rearrangement links TRBV29-1 to TRBJ2-7, with D hard to call. The V gene's germline CDR1 is SQVTM and CDR2 ANQGSEA. The germline V and J ends were trimmed by 0 bases and 2 bases, with 8 bases remaining between them. The CDR3 is 13 amino acids. The DNA of the CDR3 is TGCAGCGTTGAAGATACTGAGCCCTACGAGCAGTACTTC. It specifies CSVEDTEPYEQYF.

J is TRBJ2-6 and V is TRBV6-5; D unclear. This CDR3 has 15 amino acids. Germline V gene data show CDR1 as MNHEY and CDR2 as SVGAGI. V was trimmed by 5 bases and J by 0 bases, leaving 8 bases between them. CDR3 bases: TGTGCCAGCAGTCTGAGGAGCTCTGGGGCCAACGTCCTGACTTTC. Translation: CASSLRSSGANVLTF.

The genes are TRBV28 and TRBJ1-4, with D unclear. Trimming took off 6 bases at V and 2 bases at J, with 10 bases between the two ends. This CDR3 is 14 amino acids long. Germline V gene data show CDR1 as MDHEN and CDR2 as SYDVKM. CDR3 nucleotides: TGTGCCAGCAGGACGGGGTCGACTAATGAAAAACTGTTTTTT. Its protein is CASRTGSTNEKLFF.

This chain connects TRBV2 to TRBJ2-3; TRBD2 agrees at 12 bases. The CDR3 sequence is 15 residues long. J lost 6 bases, V lost 4 bases, and 5 bases had no gene match. Germline lookup yields CDR1 SNHLY and CDR2 FYNNEI. The CDR3 loop reads CASSALAGGMDTQYF. The DNA for the CDR3 is TGTGCCAGCAGTGCTCTAGCGGGGGGGATGGATACGCAGTATTTT.

This chain uses TRBV28 with TRBJ1-5, with no clear D. Germline V gene data show CDR1 as MDHEN and CDR2 as SYDVKM. The ends were cut back, 5 bases at V and 5 bases at J, with 22 bases in the middle. This CDR3 is 17 amino acids long. Here the CDR3 reads CASSPDGYSPSYQPQHF. In DNA, the CDR3 is TGTGCCAGCAGTCCAGACGGCTACAGTCCCTCTTATCAGCCCCAGCATTTT.

V is TRBV5-1 and J is TRBJ1-2, with unresolved D. Deletions cut 0 bases from V and 2 bases from J, with 14 bases between. Germline loops: CDR1 SGHRS, CDR2 YFSETQ. The length of the CDR3 is 16 residues. CDR3 protein: CASSLALGRLNYGYTF. CDR3 DNA sequence: TGCGCCAGCAGCTTGGCCCTCGGCCGACTGAACTATGGCTACACCTTC.

The rearrangement links TRBV6-5 to TRBJ2-7, with D hard to call. Germline V lookup: CDR1 MNHEY, CDR2 SVGAGI. The CDR3 runs 13 residues. Trimming removed 5 bases at V and 2 bases at J, with 10 bases between. The CDR3 sequence: CASSIDMPYEQYF. The CDR3 bases are TGTGCCAGCAGTATAGACATGCCCTACGAGCAGTACTTC.

This clone was recorded once. The sample holds other DNA sequences that translate to the same CDR3. This chain joins TRBV6-5 and TRBJ1-4; D gene uncertain. Germline CDR1 reads MNHEY; CDR2 reads SVGAGI. The ends were cut back, 6 bases at V and 8 bases at J, with 7 bases in the middle. The CDR3 runs 11 residues. CDR3 region: CASSPGEKLFF. In DNA form, the CDR3 reads TGTGCCAGCAGCCCGGGGGAAAAACTGTTTTTT.

The rearrangement uses TRBV7-9 and TRBJ2-3; 11 bases map to TRBD1. CDR3 size: 13 residues. Germline CDR1 SEHNR, CDR2 FQNEAQ (reference sequence). Unmatched junction bases numbered 6, after V lost 5 bases and J lost 11 bases. CDR3 DNA sequence: TGTGCCAGCAGCCCAGAGGGACAGGGGGGGCAGTATTTT. It specifies CASSPEGQGGQYF. Filled out from reference TRBV7-9 and TRBJ2-3, the complete variable domain reads DTGVSQNPRHKITKRGQNVTFRCDPISEHNRLYWYRQTLGQGPEFLTYFQNEAQLEKSRLLSDRFSAERPKGSFSTLEIQRTEQGDSAMYLCASSPEGQGGQYFGPGTRLTVL.

The V gene is TRBV9, the J gene TRBJ1-5; no firm D call. V was cut by 3 bases and J by 0 bases, with 7 bases left in between. Germline CDR1 reads SGDLS; CDR2 reads YYNGEE. This CDR3 has 14 amino acids. CDR3 in DNA: TGTGCCAGCAGCGACAGCTTTAGCAATCAGCCCCAGCATTTT. Its protein is CASSDSFSNQPQHF.

This chain connects TRBV18 to TRBJ2-2; D not certain. Looked up from germline, CDR1 is KGHSH and CDR2 is LQKENI. V was pared by 1 base and J by 1 base, with 7 bases between. This CDR3 has 15 residues. The CDR3 sequence is CASSPRLQNTGELFF. The CDR3 bases are TGTGCCAGCTCACCACGTTTACAGAACACCGGGGAGCTGTTTTTT.

V and J are TRBV28 and TRBJ2-7; 8 nucleotides agree with TRBD1. With 5 bases clipped from V and 3 bases from J, the junction kept 9 bases outside the gene matches. CDR1 MDHEN and CDR2 SYDVKM come from the germline V gene. This CDR3 spans 15 amino acids. The CDR3 loop reads CASSGVQGAIYEQYF. The DNA for the CDR3 is TGTGCCAGCAGTGGGGTTCAGGGGGCCATCTACGAGCAGTACTTC. Full variable domain (rest looked up from reference TRBV28 and TRBJ2-7): DVKVTQSSRYLVKRTGEKVFLECVQDMDHENMFWYRQDPGLGLRLIYFSYDVKMKEKGDIPEGYSVSREKKERFSLILESASTNQTSMYLCASSGVQGAIYEQYFGPGTRLTVT.

This clone has more than one count but fewer than ten. CDR3 sequence reads: CASARGGWENEQFF. The CDR3 DNA reads as TGTGCCAGCGCCCGGGGGGGCTGGGAGAATGAGCAGTTCTTC. This chain connects TRBV3-1 (or the pseudogene TRBV3-2) to TRBJ2-1; 8 bases are a match to TRBD2. CDR3 length: 14 amino acids. CDR1 LGHDT and CDR2 YNNKEL come from the germline V gene (reference sequence). V shed 8 bases and J 7 bases; nucleotides not matched to a gene: 10.

The chain joins TRBV6-6 to TRBJ1-2, with 9 bases that match TRBD1. The V gene's germline CDR1 is MNHNY and CDR2 SVGAGI (reference sequence). The CDR3 loop spans 13 amino acids. Trimming removed 6 bases from V and 8 bases from J; junction bases left unmatched: 7. For the CDR3, the DNA is TGTGCCAGCAGACTACAGGGGGCGGGAGGCTACACCTTC. It is translated as CASRLQGAGGYTF.

CDR3 nucleotide sequence: TGTGCCAGCAGCCCCACGGGGGGGATTACTGAAGCTTTCTTT. It translates to CASSPTGGITEAFF. The rearrangement joins TRBV7-9 to TRBJ1-1, with D possibly being TRBD1 (5 bases). Germline CDR1 SEHNR, CDR2 FQNEAQ (reference sequence). V dropped 5 bases and J dropped 5 bases, with 15 bases sitting between them. CDR3 length: 14 residues.

This chain joins TRBV2 and TRBJ2-1; 8 bases are shared with TRBD2. The CDR3 sequence is 19 residues long. V lost 6 bases and J lost 0; bases outside the gene matches: 16. Germline lookup yields CDR1 SNHLY and CDR2 FYNNEI. The CDR3 is CASSGGAGGKTSSYNEQFF. CDR3 DNA: TGTGCCAGCAGCGGGGGGGCTGGGGGCAAGACCAGCTCCTACAATGAGCAGTTCTTC.

The V and J genes are TRBV11-2 and TRBJ2-7; 8 bases map to TRBD1. The germline gives CDR1 SGHAT, CDR2 FQNNGV. After removal of 4 bases from V and 7 bases from J, the junction contained 9 bases not matched to a gene. The length of the CDR3 is 14 residues. The CDR3: CASSSPGQAREQYF. The CDR3 DNA follows: TGTGCCAGCAGCTCACCGGGACAGGCGAGGGAGCAGTACTTC.

V gene TRBV5-1 combines with J gene TRBJ1-5; TRBD1 matches 9 bases. The germline V gene has CDR1 SGHRS and CDR2 YFSETQ. J lost 1 base, V lost 5 bases, and 4 bases had no gene match. The CDR3 is 15 amino acids. The DNA for the CDR3 is TGCGCCAGCAGTTGGACAGGGGAGAGCAATCAGCCCCAGCATTTT. Its protein product is CASSWTGESNQPQHF.

The chain uses TRBV9 and TRBJ2-7; 8 nucleotides align to TRBD2. J lost 9 bases, V lost 0 bases, and 8 bases had no gene match. The CDR3 sequence is 14 residues long. Germline CDR1 SGDLS, CDR2 YYNGEE. The CDR3 sequence: CASSVAGARGGQYF. CDR3 coding DNA: TGTGCCAGCAGCGTAGCGGGAGCTCGGGGGGGGCAGTACTTC.